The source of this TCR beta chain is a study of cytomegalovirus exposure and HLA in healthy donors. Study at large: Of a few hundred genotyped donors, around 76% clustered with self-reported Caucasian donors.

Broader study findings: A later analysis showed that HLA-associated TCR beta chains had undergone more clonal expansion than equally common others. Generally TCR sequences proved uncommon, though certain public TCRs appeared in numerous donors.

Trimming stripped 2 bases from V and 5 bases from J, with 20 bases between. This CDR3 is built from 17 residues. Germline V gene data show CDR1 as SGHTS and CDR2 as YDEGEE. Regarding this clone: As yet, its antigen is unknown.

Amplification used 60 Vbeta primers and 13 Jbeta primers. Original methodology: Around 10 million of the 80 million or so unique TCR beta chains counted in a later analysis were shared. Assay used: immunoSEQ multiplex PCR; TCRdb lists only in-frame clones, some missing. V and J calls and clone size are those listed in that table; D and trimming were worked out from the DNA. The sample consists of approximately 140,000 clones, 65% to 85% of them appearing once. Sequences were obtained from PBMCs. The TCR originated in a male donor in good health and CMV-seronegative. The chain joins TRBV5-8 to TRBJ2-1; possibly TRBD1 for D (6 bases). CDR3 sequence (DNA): TGTGCCAGCAGCTTCTCAGGGGTATCTGTTTCCGACAATGAGCAGTTCTTC. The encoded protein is CASSFSGVSVSDNEQFF. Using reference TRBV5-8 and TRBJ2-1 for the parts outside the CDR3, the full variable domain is EAGVTQSPTHLIKTRGQQATLRCSPISGHTSVYWYQQALGLGLQFLLWYDEGEERNRGNFPPRFSGRQFPNYSSELNVNALELEDSALYLCASSFSGVSVSDNEQFFGPGTRLTVL.